The subject of this entry is one T cell receptor (beta chain). Antigen: not known. The PCR was carried out with 60 Vbeta primers and 13 Jbeta primers. Measured with immunoSEQ multiplex PCR; TCRdb has only the in-frame clones, and not every one. The sample records approximately 97,000 clones, roughly four fifths being singletons. The record originates from a study of cytomegalovirus exposure and HLA in healthy donors. Study results and limitations: Earlier analysis yielded a pattern in which most TCR beta V segments were productive about 87% or about 30% of the time. Beyond CMV serostatus, there was no information to go on about immune exposure. Indistinguishable V segments such as TRBV6-2 and TRBV6-3 were excluded.

V lost 7 bases, J lost 3 bases, and 12 bases stayed unmatched. Germline V CDR1 and CDR2: SNHLY, FYNNEI. CDR3 length: 16 residues. The TCR sequence derives from a male donor in good health and CMV-seropositive. Sequenced: PBMCs. This rearrangement joins TRBV2 to TRBJ1-5, with TRBD1 identical over 7 bases. As DNA, the CDR3 is TGTGCCAGCAACCGGGACAGCCAGGGAGTCAATCAGCCCCAGCATTTT. It yields the protein CASNRDSQGVNQPQHF.